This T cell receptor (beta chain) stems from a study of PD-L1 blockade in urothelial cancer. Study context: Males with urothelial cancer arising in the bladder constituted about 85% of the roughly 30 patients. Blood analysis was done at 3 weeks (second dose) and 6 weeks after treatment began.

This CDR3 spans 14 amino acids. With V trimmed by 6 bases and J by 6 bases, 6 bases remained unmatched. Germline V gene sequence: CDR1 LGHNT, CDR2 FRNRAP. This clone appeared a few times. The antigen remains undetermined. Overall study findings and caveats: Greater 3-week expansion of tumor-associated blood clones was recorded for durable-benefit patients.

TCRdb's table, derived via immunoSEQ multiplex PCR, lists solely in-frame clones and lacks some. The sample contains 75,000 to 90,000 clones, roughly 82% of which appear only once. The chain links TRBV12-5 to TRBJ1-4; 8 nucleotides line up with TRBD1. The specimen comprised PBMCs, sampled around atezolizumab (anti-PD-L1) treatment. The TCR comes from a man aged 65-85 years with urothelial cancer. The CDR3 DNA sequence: TGTGCTAGTGGCCGACAGGGGCGGGATGAAAAACTGTTTTTT. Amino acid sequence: CASGRQGRDEKLFF.